Below are 28 T cell receptor beta chains sequenced from a single sample in a study of control samples from healthy donors and cancer patients. Clones were sequenced by immunoSEQ multiplex PCR, and TCRdb holds only the in-frame ones, with some missing. Of about 120,000 clones listed, approximately 95% are singletons. Sequencing was done on a sample of blood. Source of these receptors: a man in his thirties or forties in good health.

The V gene is TRBV19, the J gene TRBJ1-2; D is perhaps TRBD1 (5 bases). Trimming pared 1 base from V and 3 bases from J, leaving 9 bases between. The CDR3 contains 14 residues. Germline assignment: CDR1 LNHDA and CDR2 SQIVND (reference sequence). This chain's CDR3 is CASSIGQGYYGYTF. CDR3 bases: TGTGCCAGTAGTATAGGGCAGGGCTACTATGGCTACACCTTC.

The chain combines TRBV3-1 (or the pseudogene TRBV3-2) with TRBJ2-7; possible D gene TRBD1, 6 bases. With 4 bases removed from V and 3 bases from J, the gap between germline ends came to 7 bases. This CDR3 has 12 residues. From germline, CDR1 is LGHDT and CDR2 YNNKEL (reference sequence). This CDR3 is CASSPQGYEQYF. The CDR3 DNA sequence: TGTGCCAGCAGCCCACAGGGCTACGAGCAGTACTTC.

The chain has TRBV28 and TRBJ2-5; D remains unclear. Trimming pared 2 bases from V and 2 bases from J, leaving 6 bases between. Germline V gives CDR1 MDHEN, CDR2 SYDVKM. This CDR3 comprises 13 residues. The CDR3 spells CASSLGGQETQYF. CDR3 sequence (DNA): TGTGCCAGCAGTTTAGGTGGTCAAGAGACCCAGTACTTC.

This chain links TRBV6-5 with TRBJ2-5; TRBD1 might be the D (6 bases). V was shortened by 0 bases and J by 3 bases, with 8 bases between the two germline ends. The CDR3 extends over 14 amino acids. Germline-derived CDR1 and CDR2 are MNHEY and SVGAGI. This CDR3 reads CASSYSRGKETQYF. The CDR3 DNA follows: TGTGCCAGCAGTTACTCGAGGGGGAAAGAGACCCAGTACTTC.

This sequence joins TRBV24-1 and TRBJ1-3; no reliable D call. CDR1 KGHDR and CDR2 SFDVKD come from the germline V gene. V was cut by 1 base and J by 9 bases, with 9 bases left in between. The CDR3 has 13 amino acids. The CDR3 bases are TGTGCCACCAGTGATTTAATCGCAAGCACCATATATTTT. Residues: CATSDLIASTIYF.

The rearrangement uses TRBV7-3 and TRBJ1-2, with TRBD1 identical over 8 bases. J was trimmed by 7 bases and V by 5 bases; bases with no gene match: 3. The CDR3 is 12 residues long. The V gene's germline CDR1 is SGHTA and CDR2 FQGTGA. The CDR3, as DNA: TGTGCCAGCAGCCCCGACAGGGGTGGCTACACCTTC. Its protein is CASSPDRGGYTF.

The CDR3: CASSLLTGGADGYTF. The DNA of the CDR3 is TGTGCCAGCAGCCTACTCACAGGGGGAGCGGATGGCTACACCTTC. The J gene is TRBJ1-2, the V gene TRBV28, with TRBD1 matching 8 bases. The V gene's germline CDR1 is MDHEN and CDR2 SYDVKM. After removal of 6 bases from V and 6 bases from J, the junction contained 12 bases not matched to a gene. This CDR3 region has 15 residues.

This chain joins TRBV27 and TRBJ1-6; D is possibly TRBD1 (6 bases). The CDR3 runs 14 residues. Trimming took 3 bases from V and 7 from J, leaving 10 bases between them. From germline, CDR1 is MNHEY and CDR2 SMNVEV (reference sequence). CDR3 coding DNA: TGTGCCAGCAGTTTCAGGGGATCCAATTCACCCCTCCACTTT. This sequence encodes CASSFRGSNSPLHF.

The chain combines TRBV2 with TRBJ2-5; D possibly corresponds to TRBD1 (6 bases). The V gene lost 4 bases and the J gene lost 3 bases, with 15 bases spanning the gap. The length of the CDR3 is 15 residues. Germline values: CDR1 SNHLY, CDR2 FYNNEI. The CDR3 loop is CASSATPGQKETQYF. The CDR3 nucleotides are TGTGCCAGCAGTGCCACACCCGGACAGAAAGAGACCCAGTACTTC.

The chain links TRBV6-5 to TRBJ1-2, with D possibly being TRBD1 (5 bases). V dropped 6 bases and J dropped 8 bases, with 13 bases sitting between them. CDR3 length: 12 residues. Germline CDR1 is MNHEY and CDR2 is SVGAGI. CDR3 region: CASSPVGGGYTF. The CDR3 DNA sequence: TGTGCCAGCAGCCCGGTCGGGGGAGGCTACACCTTC.

The J gene is TRBJ1-5, the V gene TRBV18, with 7 nucleotides matching TRBD1. The CDR3 extends over 18 amino acids. The germline gives CDR1 KGHSH, CDR2 LQKENI. V shed 3 bases and J 9 bases; nucleotides not matched to a gene: 20. The CDR3 sequence is CASSPSRTGPGPSGPQHF. The CDR3 DNA reads TGTGCCAGCTCACCCTCCCGGACAGGTCCAGGTCCGAGTGGGCCCCAGCATTTT.

This chain connects TRBV11-2 to TRBJ2-7, with 7 bases identical to TRBD1. The CDR3 length is 17 residues. Trimming cost V 6 bases and J 6 bases; bases outside gene matches: 20. Germline assignment: CDR1 SGHAT and CDR2 FQNNGV. The CDR3 DNA reads TGTGCCAGCAGTGAAAAACTTGGGACAGAGAATATGCTCGAGCAGTACTTC. Translating it yields CASSEKLGTENMLEQYF.

The rearrangement links TRBV29-1 to TRBJ1-1, with a weak D call TRBD1 (5 bases). This CDR3 is 13 amino acids long. Per the germline V gene, CDR1 is SQVTM and CDR2 is ANQGSEA. The V gene lost 7 bases and the J gene lost 2 bases, with 14 bases spanning the gap. CDR3: CSAAWGSNTEAFF. The CDR3, as DNA: TGCAGCGCCGCCTGGGGCTCAAACACTGAAGCTTTCTTT.

In DNA form, the CDR3 reads TGCGCCAGCAGCCAAGACCGACTGGGGGGCTACACCTTC. This encodes CASSQDRLGGYTF. The rearrangement uses TRBV4-3 and TRBJ1-2, with no clear D. The V gene's germline CDR1 is LGHNA and CDR2 YSLEER. V was cut by 0 bases and J by 8 bases, with 10 bases left in between. This CDR3 has 13 amino acids.

The chain employs TRBV4-1 and TRBJ1-6; D is unresolved. With 0 bases removed from V and 0 bases from J, the gap between germline ends came to 12 bases. CDR1 and CDR2 from the germline V gene are MGHRA and YSYEKL. The CDR3 runs to 18 residues. The CDR3 here is CASSQDGPASSYNSPLHF. In DNA form, the CDR3 reads TGCGCCAGCAGCCAAGATGGCCCCGCGAGCTCCTATAATTCACCCCTCCACTTT.

CDR3 amino acids: CASRTGDNQPQHF. The CDR3 DNA is TGCGCCAGCAGGACGGGGGACAATCAGCCCCAGCATTTT. The genes are TRBV5-1 and TRBJ1-5; maybe TRBD1 (5 bases). CDR1 is SGHRS, CDR2 YFSETQ, per germline. This CDR3 has 13 residues. With 5 bases removed from V and 3 bases from J, the gap between germline ends came to 9 bases.

CDR3 loop: CASSDPRTGRYGYTF. The CDR3 DNA sequence: TGTGCCAGCAGTGATCCCCGGACAGGGCGCTATGGCTACACCTTC. The rearrangement uses TRBV6-1 and TRBJ1-2; 8 bases match TRBD1. The CDR3 sequence is 15 residues long. V trimming: 3 bases; J trimming: 4 bases; junction bases outside the gene matches: 7. Germline loops: CDR1 MNHNS, CDR2 SASEGT.

The chain employs TRBV7-8 and TRBJ1-5; the match to TRBD1 covers 8 bases. The CDR3 extends over 13 amino acids. V lost 5 bases and J lost 6; bases outside the gene matches: 3. Per germline, CDR1 SGHVS and CDR2 FQNEAQ. The CDR3 DNA sequence: TGTGCCAGCAGCCCACAGGGGGGTCAGCCCCAGCATTTT. Encoded protein: CASSPQGGQPQHF.

This chain uses TRBV7-9 with TRBJ2-5; 7 bases are shared with TRBD2. The CDR3 is 14 amino acids. Germline V CDR1 and CDR2: SEHNR, FQNEAQ (reference sequence). V lost 5 bases and J lost 3; bases outside the gene matches: 6. The CDR3 region is CASSVGGREETQYF. In DNA, the CDR3 is TGTGCCAGCAGCGTGGGGGGGAGAGAAGAGACCCAGTACTTC.

This chain connects TRBV3-1 (or the pseudogene TRBV3-2) to TRBJ2-7; no firm D call. The CDR3 totals 11 residues. The V and J ends lost 2 bases and 6 bases respectively, with 5 bases between them. Looked up from germline, CDR1 is LGHDT and CDR2 is YNNKEL (reference sequence). In DNA form, the CDR3 reads TGTGCCAGCAGCCAATCGATCGAGCAGTACTTC. Amino acid sequence: CASSQSIEQYF.

The chain has TRBV18 and TRBJ1-1; TRBD1 agrees at 7 bases. Trimming removed 0 bases from V and 4 bases from J; junction bases left unmatched: 2. Per germline, CDR1 KGHSH and CDR2 LQKENI. The CDR3 sequence is 14 residues long. The CDR3 is CASSPPGGFTEAFF. As DNA, the CDR3 is TGTGCCAGCTCACCACCAGGGGGCTTCACTGAAGCTTTCTTT.

The J gene is TRBJ1-6, the V gene TRBV9; D unclear. With 0 bases removed from V and 7 bases from J, the gap between germline ends came to 8 bases. In germline, CDR1 is SGDLS, CDR2 YYNGEE. The CDR3 has 14 amino acids. CDR3 loop: CASSVGTVNSPLHF. CDR3 DNA: TGTGCCAGCAGCGTAGGGACGGTGAATTCACCCCTCCACTTT.

The genes are TRBV4-2 and TRBJ2-3; 8 nucleotides line up with TRBD1. CDR3 length: 17 residues. The germline gives CDR1 LGHNA, CDR2 YNFKEQ. The J segment lost 4 bases and the V segment lost 0 bases, leaving 9 bases of the junction unmatched. The CDR3 is CASSQDIPGGIADTQYF. DNA of the CDR3: TGTGCCAGCAGCCAAGATATTCCAGGGGGCATCGCAGATACGCAGTATTTT.

This clone was detected only once. The genes are TRBV6-5 and TRBJ1-5, with D possibly TRBD1 on 6 matching bases. V lost 7 bases, J lost 3 bases, and 16 bases lay in between. From germline, CDR1 is MNHEY and CDR2 SVGAGI. The CDR3 is 15 residues long. CDR3 amino acids: CASIQRGEYNQPQHF. The CDR3 region has the DNA TGTGCCAGCATACAAAGGGGGGAATACAATCAGCCCCAGCATTTT.

The chain has TRBV28 and TRBJ1-2; D unclear. The CDR3 has 18 residues. V was cut by 5 bases and J by 1 base, with 23 bases left in between. Germline V gene lookup returns CDR1 MDHEN and CDR2 SYDVKM. The CDR3 sequence: CASSRTYGPRRDNYGYTF. For the CDR3, the DNA is TGTGCCAGCAGTCGAACTTATGGGCCCCGCCGGGATAACTATGGCTACACCTTC.

This clone showed up just once. V is TRBV6-5 and J is TRBJ1-4; the D gene is possibly TRBD1 (6 bases). The germline V gene has CDR1 MNHEY and CDR2 SVGAGI. Trimming cost V 2 bases and J 8 bases, with 12 bases left between them. This CDR3 has 14 amino acids. The chain's CDR3 is CASSYVRGDEKLFF. The CDR3 DNA reads TGTGCCAGCAGTTACGTCAGGGGCGACGAAAAACTGTTTTTT.

The V call is TRBV19, the J call TRBJ2-7; 8 bases line up with TRBD1. In germline, CDR1 is LNHDA, CDR2 SQIVND (reference sequence). Losses at the gene ends were 5 bases for V and 2 bases for J; bases not matched to a gene: 5. The CDR3 is 14 residues long. The CDR3 bases are TGTGCCAGTAGTTCAGGGGGCCTACCCTACGAGCAGTACTTC. This sequence encodes CASSSGGLPYEQYF.

The CDR3 DNA sequence: TGTGCCAGCAGTTGGATGAACACTGAAGCTTTCTTT. The encoded protein is CASSWMNTEAFF. The chain joins TRBV7-2 to TRBJ1-1, with D hard to call. Germline V lookup: CDR1 SGHTA, CDR2 FQGNSA. The CDR3 is made up of 12 amino acids. V lost 6 bases and J 0 bases, leaving 5 bases between the germline ends. The full variable domain, its missing parts supplied by reference TRBV7-2 and TRBJ1-1, is GAGVSQSPSNKVTEKGKDVELRCDPISGHTALYWYRQSLGQGLEFLIYFQGNSAPDKSGLPSDRFSAERTGGSVSTLTIQRTQQEDSAVYLCASSWMNTEAFFGQGTRLTVV.